The clone carrying this T cell receptor (beta chain) came up once. The antigen is unknown. There are 16 residues in the CDR3. From germline, CDR1 is SGHRS and CDR2 YFSETQ. Trimming stripped 4 bases from V and 0 bases from J, with 15 bases between. The PCR employed 60 Vbeta primers together with 13 Jbeta primers. Clones were sequenced by immunoSEQ multiplex PCR, and TCRdb holds only the in-frame ones, with some missing. The data hold around 130,000 clones, with about 72% observed a single time. The data were taken from a study of cytomegalovirus exposure and HLA in healthy donors. Study outcomes and limitations: Later analysis associated a missense DCLRE1C variant with TCR beta V- and J-gene trimming.

Sequencing was performed on PBMCs. The gene calls are TRBV5-1 and TRBJ2-3; TRBD2 is a possible D gene (5 bases). This TCR was recovered from a man aged 30 to 39 in good health and CMV-seropositive. The CDR3 bases are TGCGCCAGCAGCCCGTGGGAGACCGCTAGCACAGATACGCAGTATTTT. It yields the protein CASSPWETASTDTQYF. Full variable domain (outside the CDR3, taken from reference TRBV5-1 and TRBJ2-3): KAGVTQTPRYLIKTRGQQVTLSCSPISGHRSVSWYQQTPGQGLQFLFEYFSETQRNKGNFPGRFSGRQFSNSRSEMNVSTLELGDSALYLCASSPWETASTDTQYFGPGTRLTVL.